These 17 T cell receptor beta chains were all obtained from the same sample, sequenced in a study of blood T cells in healthy people across ages. For the second PCR, which ran for about 6 to 11 cycles, a sample-barcoded 5' primer and a J-beta primer mix were used. TCRdb reprocessed the 5' RACE reads via MiXCR and lists one record per CDR3 protein. The sample has 760,000 or so distinct CDR3 sequences; around 25% are singletons. The sample also formed part of further work on T cells of mothers and their children.

Sequencing input: blood. The receptors shown here come from a boy aged 5-17 years in good health.

This clonotype has a handful of counts. This rearrangement joins TRBV20-1 to TRBJ2-5; D remains unclear. The assigned J gene may be wrong: the sequence end matches TRBJ2-7 better. Germline loops: CDR1 DFQATT, CDR2 SNEGSKA (reference sequence). CDR3 length: 11 amino acids. The chain's CDR3 is CSAATTYEQYF. In nucleotides, the CDR3 is TGCAGTGCCGCTACAACCTACGAGCAGTACTTC.

This clonotype was picked up a small number of times. V is TRBV5-1 and J is TRBJ2-3; 14 nucleotides align to TRBD2. This CDR3 comprises 15 residues. The germline V gene has CDR1 SGHRS and CDR2 YFSETQ. V trimming: 3 bases; J trimming: 11 bases; junction bases outside the gene matches: 8. The CDR3 sequence is CASSSTSGGVPGQYF. Written as DNA, the CDR3 is TGCGCCAGCAGCTCGACTAGCGGGGGGGTTCCAGGGCAGTATTTT.

The V gene is TRBV6-5, the J gene TRBJ1-6; TRBD1 matches 12 bases. V shed 2 bases, J shed 14 bases, and the junction held 4 bases outside the gene matches. CDR1 and CDR2 (germline): MNHEY, SVGAGI. The CDR3 spans 14 residues. CDR3 nucleotide sequence: TGTGCCAGCAGTTACGGGGACAGGGGGCTGGCCCTCCACTTT. This encodes CASSYGDRGLALHF.

The chain uses TRBV6-5 and TRBJ1-2; D call uncertain. There are 13 residues in the CDR3. The germline V and J ends were trimmed by 4 bases and 2 bases, with 8 bases remaining between them. Germline V gives CDR1 MNHEY, CDR2 SVGAGI. The CDR3 DNA sequence: TGTGCCAGCAGTTTCAATAGCAACTATGGCTACACCTTC. It encodes CASSFNSNYGYTF.

This sequence joins TRBV7-2 and TRBJ2-5, with TRBD1 matching over 9 bases. V lost 1 base, J lost 5 bases, and 11 bases stayed unmatched. Germline values: CDR1 SGHTA, CDR2 FQGNSA. The CDR3 consists of 17 residues. CDR3 sequence reads: CASSLGAGQGLGETQYF. The CDR3 DNA sequence: TGTGCCAGCAGCTTAGGGGCGGGACAGGGTTTAGGGGAGACCCAGTACTTC.

This clonotype was seen more than once but under ten times. V is TRBV6-5 and J is TRBJ2-7, with D perhaps TRBD2 (6 bases). The CDR3 sequence is 16 residues long. V lost 0 bases and J lost 4, with 16 bases in between. Germline values: CDR1 MNHEY, CDR2 SVGAGI. CDR3 residues: CASSYSGGIGLYEQYF. The CDR3, as DNA: TGTGCCAGCAGTTACTCCGGCGGGATCGGCTTATACGAGCAGTACTTC.

This sequence joins TRBV5-7 and TRBJ2-5; 10 positions match TRBD2. TRBV5-7 is an ORF for which the function is uncertain. V was pared by 1 base and J by 5 bases, with 8 bases of the junction left unmatched. CDR3 length equals 16 residues. CDR3 sequence: CASSLNLAGVEETQYF. DNA of the CDR3: TGTGCCAGCAGCTTGAACCTAGCGGGAGTAGAGGAGACCCAGTACTTC.

The genes are TRBV6-1 and TRBJ2-5, with 12 bases identical to TRBD1. Germline-derived CDR1 and CDR2 are MNHNS and SASEGT. The length of the CDR3 is 15 residues. V lost 8 bases to trimming and J lost 7 bases; unmatched junction nucleotides: 11. CDR3 nucleotide sequence: TGTGCCAGCGTACGGGACAGGGGGCTGGGGGCGACCCAGTACTTC. Its protein is CASVRDRGLGATQYF.

The chain couples TRBV3-1 to TRBJ2-2; D gene ambiguous. The CDR3 sequence is 16 residues long. V lost 9 bases and J 8 bases, leaving 25 bases between the germline ends. Germline V gene data show CDR1 as LGHDT and CDR2 as YNNKEL (reference sequence). The CDR3 bases are TGTGCCAGGGAGTCTCCCGACTGGGTTTCTGAAGGGGAGCTGTTTTTT. As protein: CARESPDWVSEGELFF.

V usage is TRBV7-3 and J usage is TRBJ2-7, with D perhaps matching TRBD1 or TRBD2 (5 bases each). Germline V lookup: CDR1 SGHTA, CDR2 FQGTGA. V was trimmed by 5 bases and J by 3 bases, leaving 20 bases between them. The CDR3 sequence is 16 residues long. The CDR3, as DNA: TGTGCCAGCAGCCACCCATTTGGGGGATTGAACTACGAGCAGTACTTC. It codes for CASSHPFGGLNYEQYF.

This chain joins TRBV5-1 and TRBJ2-5; 10 bases fit TRBD2. Germline V gene sequence: CDR1 SGHRS, CDR2 YFSETQ. The CDR3 has 16 residues. V dropped 4 bases and J dropped 2; count of bases not matched to a gene: 8. Here the CDR3 DNA reads TGCGCCAGCAGCCGAAGCGGGAGGGCCGGTCAAGAGACCCAGTACTTC. Translated: CASSRSGRAGQETQYF.

This clonotype was seen only a few times. The DNA of the CDR3 is TGTGCCAGCAGTTACATAACAGGGGTGGAGGTCGCGGACCGTGGCTACACCTTC. Its translation is CASSYITGVEVADRGYTF. J is TRBJ1-2 and V is TRBV6-6; 7 nucleotides align to TRBD1. V lost 2 bases, J lost 7 bases, and 19 bases stayed unmatched. CDR3 length: 18 amino acids. CDR1 and CDR2 (germline): MNHNY, SVGAGI (reference sequence).

The V call is TRBV6-4, the J call TRBJ1-6; possibly TRBD1 for D (6 bases). The CDR3 is 16 residues long. Per the germline V gene, CDR1 is MRHNA and CDR2 is SNTAGT. V was trimmed by 0 bases and J by 8 bases, leaving 14 bases between them. CDR3 amino acids: CASSDSMGAVDSPLHF. In nucleotides, the CDR3 is TGTGCCAGCAGTGACTCTATGGGGGCTGTTGATTCACCCCTCCACTTT.

This clonotype was found many times. V gene TRBV7-2 combines with J gene TRBJ2-3, with D possibly being TRBD2 (5 bases). CDR3 size: 13 residues. Germline CDR1 SGHTA, CDR2 FQGNSA. Trimming shortened V by 5 bases and J by 6 bases, and 12 bases separated the two germline ends. CDR3 in amino acids: CASSVGGGDTQYF. CDR3 bases: TGTGCCAGCAGCGTAGGTGGCGGGGATACGCAGTATTTT. The full variable domain, with the rest looked up from reference TRBV7-2 and TRBJ2-3, is GAGVSQSPSNKVTEKGKDVELRCDPISGHTALYWYRQSLGQGLEFLIYFQGNSAPDKSGLPSDRFSAERTGGSVSTLTIQRTQQEDSAVYLCASSVGGGDTQYFGPGTRLTVL.

This clonotype was counted only a few times. The chain couples TRBV6-2 or TRBV6-3 to TRBJ2-2, with D perhaps TRBD2 (6 bases). Germline CDR1 and CDR2: MNHEY and SVGEGT. This CDR3 spans 16 amino acids. V was trimmed by 6 bases and J by 0 bases, leaving 14 bases between them. As DNA, the CDR3 is TGTGCCAGCAGGCTTCGGAGGGAGGCGAACACCGGGGAGCTGTTTTTT. This encodes CASRLRREANTGELFF.

The chain uses TRBV7-9 and TRBJ1-1; TRBD1 might be the D (5 bases). The CDR3 totals 16 residues. Trimming shortened V by 1 base and J by 1 base, and 13 bases separated the two germline ends. Germline V CDR1 and CDR2: SEHNR, FQNEAQ (reference sequence). This chain's CDR3 is CASSLEPLGANTEAFF. The CDR3 bases are TGTGCCAGCAGCTTAGAACCGCTAGGGGCGAACACTGAAGCTTTCTTT.

The CDR3 sequence: CASSTRSRIRNEQFF. CDR3 nucleotide sequence: TGTGCCAGCAGCACCCGTTCGCGGATAAGGAATGAGCAGTTCTTC. The rearrangement uses TRBV12-3 or TRBV12-4 and TRBJ2-1; D is ambiguous. The CDR3 spans 15 residues. V was clipped by 6 bases and J by 7 bases, with 19 bases between them.